A selection of T cell receptor beta chains follows, all from one sample in a study of CD8+ T cells in alopecia areata. The table came from immunoSEQ multiplex PCR; TCRdb's copy has only in-frame clones and leaves some out. Of hundreds of thousands of clones listed, around three fifths are singletons. The source was CD4+ T cells sorted from blood, collected at week 0. Receptor source: a human donor with alopecia areata. The CDR3 runs from the conserved cysteine through the conserved F or W. D genes are given only for firm matches. The size entry is marked missing in some rows and otherwise reads once, few, many or a size class.

clone_size j_call v_call d_call cdr3_nt cdr3_aa
few TRBJ2-5 TRBV4-1 . TGCGCCAGCAGCCAAGTCAAGAGCAGTACCGGCGAGACCCAGTACTTC CASSQVKSSTGETQYF
few TRBJ1-1 TRBV29-1 . TGCAGCGTTGAAGGGGGAAACACTGAAGCTTTCTTT CSVEGGNTEAFF
. TRBJ2-6 TRBV9 TRBD1 TGTGCCAGCAGCGCAGGACAGGGCTTTAAGGCCAACGTCCTGACTTTC CASSAGQGFKANVLTF
few TRBJ1-4 TRBV29-1 . TGCAGCGTTCGACTCACAACTAATGAAAAACTGTTTTTT CSVRLTTNEKLFF
. TRBJ2-3 TRBV11-2 TRBD2 TGTGCCAGCAGTGGACTAGCGCTGAATACGCAGTATTTT CASSGLALNTQYF
. TRBJ2-1 TRBV4-1 . TGCGCCAGCAGCCAAGGGCAACAGGGGAGGAATGAGCAGTTCTTC CASSQGQQGRNEQFF
few TRBJ2-7 TRBV5-1 TRBD2 TGCGCCAGCAGCTTGCTAGCGGGGGCCTACGAGCAGTACTTC CASSLLAGAYEQYF
few TRBJ1-4 TRBV6-5 TRBD1 TGTGCCAGCAGTTCCCCAGGGGGGAATGAAAAACTGTTTTTT CASSSPGGNEKLFF
. TRBJ1-2 TRBV6-6 TRBD1 TGTGCCAGCAGCGCGACAGGGGCCCGCTATGGCTACACCTTC CASSATGARYGYTF
. TRBJ1-1 TRBV29-1 . TGCAGCGTGGTGACTCTCGACGAAGGAGCTTTCTTT CSVVTLDEGAFF
. TRBJ1-1 TRBV25-1 . TGTGCCAGCAGCCCCCTAGGGGGTGAAGCTTTCTTT CASSPLGGEAFF
. TRBJ1-2 TRBV7-2 . TGTGCCAGCAGCTTAGGAGGGGGGCTCGCCTATGGCTACACCTTC CASSLGGGLAYGYTF
. TRBJ2-2 TRBV4-1 . TGCGCCAGCAGGCAATTCAAGCTTCTCGACGACACCGGGGAGCTGTTTTTT CASRQFKLLDDTGELFF
. TRBJ1-4 TRBV6-1 . TGTGCCAGCAGTGAAGCGCTTCCGGGGGCGAGGGCTAATGAAAAACTGTTTTTT CASSEALPGARANEKLFF
. TRBJ1-1 TRBV14 . TGTGCCAGCAGCCTGGCGGGAATGAACACTGAAGCTTTCTTT CASSLAGMNTEAFF
. TRBJ1-5 TRBV11-2 . TGTGCCAGCAGCTTAGCTGGGGATCGGGGTCAGCCCCAGCATTTT CASSLAGDRGQPQHF
. TRBJ2-3 TRBV7-2 TRBD2 TGTGCCAGCAGTCCCCCGGGACTACGCCCCGATACGCAGTATTTT CASSPPGLRPDTQYF
. TRBJ2-7 TRBV29-1 . TGCAGCGTTGAAAGGCACGGGTACGAGCAGTACTTC CSVERHGYEQYF
. TRBJ2-7 TRBV7-2 TRBD2 TGTGCCAGCAGCCTCTCTAGCGGGGAAACCTACGAGCAGTACTTC CASSLSSGETYEQYF
. TRBJ2-7 TRBV5-4 TRBD2 TGTGCCAGCAGCCGGACTAGCGGGGGGATCTCCTACGAGCAGTACTTC CASSRTSGGISYEQYF
. TRBJ1-2 TRBV6-1 . TGTGCCAGCACAGTTGTACAGAACTATGGCTACACCTTC CASTVVQNYGYTF
. TRBJ1-5 TRBV4-1 . TGCGCCAGCAGCCAAGATCGAGGGACTCAGCCCCAGCATTTT CASSQDRGTQPQHF
few TRBJ2-1 TRBV5-1 TRBD2 TGCGCCAGCAGCTCGACCTATAGCGGGAGTGTTAATGAGCAGTTCTTC CASSSTYSGSVNEQFF
once TRBJ1-6 TRBV7-9 . TGTGCCAGCAGCTTCACCTCCTATAATTCACCCCTCCACTTT CASSFTSYNSPLHF
. TRBJ2-7 TRBV6-1 . TGTGCCAGCAGTGTTCGGCAGGGGAGCTCCTACGAGCAGTACTTC CASSVRQGSSYEQYF
. TRBJ2-7 TRBV5-6 TRBD1 TGTGCCAGCAGCTTGGGACAGGGAAGGGTCGAGCAGTACTTC CASSLGQGRVEQYF
few TRBJ2-7 TRBV29-1 TRBD1 TGCAGCGTTGTGGGACAGGGGGCCGGAGGAGAGCAGTACTTC CSVVGQGAGGEQYF
. TRBJ1-1 TRBV9 . TGTGCCAGCAGCCCCCGAGGGGCTGAAGCTTTCTTT CASSPRGAEAFF
. TRBJ1-1 TRBV29-1 . TGCAGCGTCGCCGGGCTCCTGGGGACTGAAGCTTTCTTT CSVAGLLGTEAFF
few TRBJ2-3 TRBV30 . TGTGCCTGGAGTGGTTCCACAGATACGCAGTATTTT CAWSGSTDTQYF
few TRBJ1-1 TRBV29-1 . TGCAGCGTTGGGCCACTACTCCGGAACACTGAAGCTTTCTTT CSVGPLLRNTEAFF
. TRBJ2-7 TRBV5-6 . TGTGCCAGCAGCTTGAAGGACAGCTCCTACGAGCAGTACTTC CASSLKDSSYEQYF
. TRBJ2-1 TRBV7-9 . TGTGCCAGCGGCCAGGGTAGTTGGGATGAGCAGTTCTTC CASGQGSWDEQFF
. TRBJ1-3 TRBV9 . TGTGCCAGCAGCGTAGAGTTTGGGGGAGGCACCATATATTTT CASSVEFGGGTIYF
few TRBJ2-6 TRBV10-3 . TGTGCCATCAGCGCACACGACGCGGCCAACGTCCTGACTTTC CAISAHDAANVLTF
few TRBJ2-3 TRBV30 . TGTGCCTGGAGTGCCCCCGGGACTAGCACAGATACGCAGTATTTT CAWSAPGTSTDTQYF
. TRBJ2-3 TRBV7-2 TRBD2 TGTGCCAGCAGAAAGGGACTAGCGGTCTCAGATACGCAGTATTTT CASRKGLAVSDTQYF
. TRBJ1-1 TRBV30 . TGTGCCTGGAGTCGGGCAGTGAACACTGAAGCTTTCTTT CAWSRAVNTEAFF
. TRBJ2-2 TRBV5-4 . TGTGCCAGCAGCTTAAGGGTGGGAAGCGCCGGGGAGCTGTTTTTT CASSLRVGSAGELFF
. TRBJ1-5 TRBV7-8 . TGTGCCAGCAGCTTAGGTTCCCGGCCAGGCGAAGGTCAGCCCCAGCATTTT CASSLGSRPGEGQPQHF
. TRBJ1-5 TRBV30 . TGTGCCTGGAGCCTGAGAGGGAATCAGCCCCAGCATTTT CAWSLRGNQPQHF
. TRBJ2-2 TRBV29-1 . TGCAGCGTTGGCGGGTTCGGAACCGGGGAGCTGTTTTTT CSVGGFGTGELFF
few TRBJ2-5 TRBV29-1 TRBD2 TGCAGCGTAAGCGGGACTCAAGAGACCCAGTACTTC CSVSGTQETQYF
once TRBJ2-1 TRBV29-1 TRBD2 TGCAGCTCCGGACTAGCGGCAAACAATGAGCAGTTCTTC CSSGLAANNEQFF
. TRBJ1-1 TRBV20-1 . TGCAGTGCTAGAGCGGACACTGAAGCTTTCTTT CSARADTEAFF
few TRBJ2-2 TRBV29-1 TRBD2 TGCAGCGCCTGGACTAGAGGCACCGGGGAGCTGTTTTTT CSAWTRGTGELFF
. TRBJ2-3 TRBV5-1 TRBD2 TGCGCCAGCAGCTGGACTAGCCCAGATACGCAGTATTTT CASSWTSPDTQYF
. TRBJ1-5 TRBV4-2 TRBD1 TGTGCCAGCAGCCGAGGGGGACAGGGGAATCAGCCCCAGCATTTT CASSRGGQGNQPQHF
. TRBJ1-1 TRBV5-1 . TGCGCCAGCAGCTTGACCTCGGCAGGGGTCGCTGAAGCTTTCTTT CASSLTSAGVAEAFF
. TRBJ2-5 TRBV30 . TGTGCCTGGAGTTCGCTAGCCGAGACCCAGTACTTC CAWSSLAETQYF
. TRBJ2-3 TRBV9 . TGTGCCAGCAGCGTAGAGGTAGATACGCAGTATTTT CASSVEVDTQYF
once TRBJ2-1 TRBV29-1 TRBD2 TGCAGCGCCTCGAGCGGGAGTTCCTACAATGAGCAGTTCTTC CSASSGSSYNEQFF
. TRBJ1-2 TRBV5-4 TRBD1 TGTGCCAGCAGCCTCCCGACAGGGGGCGCGGGTGGCTACACCTTC CASSLPTGGAGGYTF
. TRBJ1-1 TRBV5-1 . TGCGCCAGCAGAAACGACGGGGAAACTGAAGCTTTCTTT CASRNDGETEAFF
many TRBJ1-1 TRBV9 . TGTGCCAGCAGCGTAGTGGGGGGCGTAGACACTGAAGCTTTCTTT CASSVVGGVDTEAFF
. TRBJ2-3 TRBV7-9 TRBD1 TGTGCCAGCAGCCCCGACAGGGTGACAGATACGCAGTATTTT CASSPDRVTDTQYF
. TRBJ2-4 TRBV19 . TGTGCCAGTAGTATAGGCGGGGCTCGCGCCAAAAACATTCAGTACTTC CASSIGGARAKNIQYF